This TCR beta chain derives from a study of blood T cell repertoires in COVID-19. CDR3 length equals 14 residues. V was trimmed by 11 bases and J by 0 bases, leaving 14 bases between them. The germline V gene has CDR1 WSHSY and CDR2 SAAADI. The data were produced by immunoSEQ multiplex PCR, yet TCRdb's version contains in-frame clones alone and is incomplete. Here the sample spans approximately 70,000 clones, approximately 84% being singletons. V and J are TRBV10-2 and TRBJ1-5, with D uncertain. The TCR comes from a woman between 55 and 75 years old with acute or convalescent COVID-19. Sequencing input: peripheral blood. The CDR3 protein is CASNLEYSNQPQHF. As DNA, the CDR3 is TGCGCCTCCAACCTTGAGTATAGCAATCAGCCCCAGCATTTT.